The present T cell receptor beta chain was sequenced within a study of blood T cell repertoires in COVID-19. The wider study: Italy, Spain and the United States were the sources of the convalescent and acute COVID-19 samples. PBMCs, B-cell-depleted T cells, or T cells were the source of the cDNA or gDNA that made up the material.

The CDR3 has 20 residues. V trimming: 5 bases; J trimming: 7 bases; junction bases outside the gene matches: 19. Per the germline V gene, CDR1 is SEHNR and CDR2 is FQNEAQ (reference sequence). In the authors' workflow: The assay estimated nucleated cells by amplifying reference gene primers. Clones were read by immunoSEQ multiplex PCR, and TCRdb kept only the in-frame ones, dropping some. D and trimming come from the DNA, and the V and J calls and clone size come from that table. There are 200,000 to 250,000 clones in the sample; roughly 85% occur only once, and around 0.89% lies in the top ten. The sequence derives from a middle-aged man with acute or convalescent COVID-19. Material for sequencing was peripheral blood. The chain joins TRBV7-9 to TRBJ2-1; 14 nucleotides agree with TRBD2. CDR3 amino acids: CASSTLGVWTSGGMRNEQFF. The CDR3 coding sequence is TGTGCCAGCAGCACCCTCGGGGTCTGGACTAGCGGGGGGATGCGGAATGAGCAGTTCTTC. Full variable domain (remainder filled in from reference TRBV7-9 and TRBJ2-1): DTGVSQNPRHKITKRGQNVTFRCDPISEHNRLYWYRQTLGQGPEFLTYFQNEAQLEKSRLLSDRFSAERPKGSFSTLEIQRTEQGDSAMYLCASSTLGVWTSGGMRNEQFFGPGTRLTVL.